The 15 T cell receptor beta chains in this list originate from one sample, sequenced in a study of blood T cell repertoires in COVID-19 (dated by TCRdb to 2019 to 2021). Library generation was performed with the immunoSEQ multiplex PCR assay. TCRdb's version of the immuneACCESS table is confined to in-frame rearrangements and falls short of the full clone set. An unresolved V gene accounts for under half of the shortfall where checked; the remainder is of unknown origin. This sample holds about 270,000 clones; less than 90% were observed only once. The leading ten clones occupy less than 5% of the sample. What was sequenced was peripheral blood. The receptors here all came from a man between 60 and 75 years old who had recovered from COVID-19.

The chain links TRBV6-5 to TRBJ1-2; D gene ambiguous. CDR3 length equals 13 residues. CDR1 and CDR2 (germline): MNHEY, SVGAGI. With 6 bases removed from V and 1 base from J, the gap between germline ends came to 9 bases. The CDR3 spells CASRMTVNYGYTF. CDR3 DNA sequence: TGTGCCAGCAGGATGACTGTTAACTATGGCTACACCTTC.

V and J are TRBV11-2 and TRBJ1-4; 8 bases fit TRBD1. Germline-derived CDR1 and CDR2 are SGHAT and FQNNGV. After removal of 2 bases from V and 8 bases from J, the junction contained 4 bases not matched to a gene. This CDR3 is 14 amino acids long. The CDR3 DNA follows: TGTGCCAGCAGCTTATCAAGACAGGGGGAAAAACTGTTTTTT. Residues: CASSLSRQGEKLFF.

The chain has TRBV7-2 and TRBJ1-4; 7 nucleotides match TRBD1. V lost 4 bases and J lost 2; bases outside the gene matches: 4. Germline lookup yields CDR1 SGHTA and CDR2 FQGNSA. CDR3 length: 15 amino acids. CDR3 in amino acids: CASSSQGGTNEKLFF. The CDR3 coding sequence is TGTGCCAGCAGCTCGCAGGGGGGCACTAATGAAAAACTGTTTTTT. Variable domain in full (rest from reference TRBV7-2 and TRBJ1-4): GAGVSQSPSNKVTEKGKDVELRCDPISGHTALYWYRQSLGQGLEFLIYFQGNSAPDKSGLPSDRFSAERTGGSVSTLTIQRTQQEDSAVYLCASSSQGGTNEKLFFGSGTQLSVL.

The chain has TRBV3-1 (or the pseudogene TRBV3-2) and TRBJ1-3; D is ambiguous. The CDR3 extends over 14 amino acids. Per the germline V gene, CDR1 is LGHDT and CDR2 is YNNKEL (reference sequence). V lost 1 base and J 4 bases, leaving 8 bases between the germline ends. In DNA form, the CDR3 reads TGTGCCAGCAGCCAAGGTGCGTTGGGAAACACCATATATTTT. It is translated as CASSQGALGNTIYF.

V is TRBV25-1 and J is TRBJ1-1; D unclear. V lost 8 bases, J lost 11 bases, and 15 bases lay in between. This CDR3 is 11 amino acids long. CDR1 is MGHDK, CDR2 SYGVNS, per germline. As DNA, the CDR3 is TGTGCCAGCCGCCGGTCGGGGATGGCTTTCTTT. Its translation is CASRRSGMAFF.

This clone was counted once. The J gene is TRBJ1-4, the V gene TRBV5-1, with TRBD1 matching 8 bases. The CDR3 runs 14 residues. CDR1 and CDR2 (germline): SGHRS, YFSETQ. V was pared by 3 bases and J by 8 bases, with 6 bases of the junction left unmatched. CDR3 sequence: CASSSQGTGEKLFF. CDR3 in DNA: TGCGCCAGCAGCTCACAGGGGACAGGCGAAAAACTGTTTTTT. Together with reference TRBV5-1 and TRBJ1-4, the CDR3 gives the full variable domain: KAGVTQTPRYLIKTRGQQVTLSCSPISGHRSVSWYQQTPGQGLQFLFEYFSETQRNKGNFPGRFSGRQFSNSRSEMNVSTLELGDSALYLCASSSQGTGEKLFFGSGTQLSVL.

The chain couples TRBV29-1 to TRBJ2-3; a weak D match, TRBD2 (5 bases). The V end lost 6 bases, the J end lost 5 bases, and 21 bases lay between the germline ends. Germline values: CDR1 SQVTM, CDR2 ANQGSEA. This CDR3 comprises 15 residues. The CDR3: CSVPRAAGKGDTQYF. The CDR3 nucleotides are TGCAGCGTCCCCCGGGCAGCCGGGAAGGGAGATACGCAGTATTTT.

V gene TRBV2 combines with J gene TRBJ1-1, with no clear D. The CDR3 is 13 residues long. From germline, CDR1 is SNHLY and CDR2 FYNNEI. Trimming cost V 3 bases and J 4 bases, with 9 bases left between them. CDR3: CASSDALSTEAFF. In nucleotides, the CDR3 is TGTGCCAGCAGTGATGCACTATCCACTGAAGCTTTCTTT.

V is TRBV3-1 (or the pseudogene TRBV3-2) and J is TRBJ1-5; D perhaps matches TRBD1 (5 bases). V lost 3 bases and J 4 bases, leaving 10 bases between the germline ends. This CDR3 is 14 amino acids long. The germline CDR1 and CDR2 sequences are LGHDT and YNNKEL (reference sequence). The CDR3 nucleotides read TGTGCCAGCAGCCAGGCGGGGCCAAATCAGCCCCAGCATTTT. Amino acid sequence: CASSQAGPNQPQHF.

Written as DNA, the CDR3 is TGTGCCAGCAGCATCCCGTCGGGGACAGGGGTGGGGGAGCAGTACTTC. This encodes CASSIPSGTGVGEQYF. The genes are TRBV5-6 and TRBJ2-7; 10 positions match TRBD1. This CDR3 spans 16 amino acids. Germline V gene data show CDR1 as SGHDT and CDR2 as YYEEEE. J was trimmed by 7 bases and V by 4 bases; bases with no gene match: 14.

The genes are TRBV10-3 and TRBJ2-3, with 7 bases aligning to TRBD1. The CDR3 runs to 15 residues. V shed 6 bases and J 0 bases; nucleotides not matched to a gene: 6. Germline CDR1 and CDR2: ENHRY and SYGVKD. CDR3 amino acids: CAISQGDSSTDTQYF. Here the CDR3 DNA reads TGTGCCATCAGCCAGGGGGACAGTAGCACAGATACGCAGTATTTT.

The chain couples TRBV6-5 to TRBJ2-2; 15 nucleotides line up with TRBD2. The germline gives CDR1 MNHEY, CDR2 SVGAGI. V lost 7 bases to trimming and J lost 5 bases; unmatched junction nucleotides: 2. The CDR3 totals 15 residues. DNA of the CDR3: TGTGCCAGCACCGGGACTAGCGGGGGGACCGGGGAGCTGTTTTTT. Residues: CASTGTSGGTGELFF.

Only one count was recorded for this clone. The V gene is TRBV15, the J gene TRBJ1-1, with a weak D call TRBD1 (6 bases). There are 14 residues in the CDR3. CDR1 LNHNV and CDR2 YYDKDF come from the germline V gene (reference sequence). Trimming took 1 base from V and 1 from J, leaving 7 bases between them. The CDR3: CATSRGQANTEAFF. The CDR3 coding sequence is TGTGCCACCAGCAGAGGACAGGCGAACACTGAAGCTTTCTTT.

The V gene is TRBV7-3, the J gene TRBJ1-6; 9 bases are shared with TRBD1. Germline lookup yields CDR1 SGHTA and CDR2 FQGTGA. CDR3 size: 16 residues. With 2 bases clipped from V and 11 bases from J, the junction kept 10 bases outside the gene matches. CDR3: CASSLGTGSRSAPLHF. As DNA, the CDR3 is TGTGCCAGCAGCTTAGGGACAGGGTCCCGAAGTGCACCCCTCCACTTT.

This chain joins TRBV5-1 and TRBJ1-3; 9 bases map to TRBD1. The V gene's germline CDR1 is SGHRS and CDR2 YFSETQ. Trimming took 0 bases from V and 9 from J; bases not matched to a gene: 4. There are 14 residues in the CDR3. CDR3 nucleotides: TGCGCCAGCAGCTTGGGACAGGGACAGGGCACCATATATTTT. Protein product: CASSLGQGQGTIYF.